The rows below give T cell receptor beta chains drawn from one sample of a study of shared clonotypes between healthy human individuals. TCRdb's copy holds only in-frame clones and misses some; the assay was immunoSEQ multiplex PCR. The table lists some 1,600,000 clones, under 99% of them singletons. The sample taken for sequencing was naive CD4+ T cells sorted from blood. All receptors come from a man aged 25-45 years in good health. CDR3s include the opening cysteine and the closing phenylalanine or tryptophan. Clone sizes are given selectively: once, few, many, or a class where the clone is expanded.

j_call	clone_size	v_call	cdr3_aa
TRBJ1-2	NA	TRBV7-2	CASSASPGDRTF
TRBJ2-7	NA	TRBV5-1	CASSLEPGQGDYEQYF
TRBJ2-5	NA	TRBV15	CATSRGATSGHLGETQYF
TRBJ2-7	NA	TRBV5-1	CASSLKGLNSYEQYF
TRBJ2-3	NA	TRBV6-6	CASSTLAGRGTDTQYF
TRBJ1-1	NA	TRBV5-5	CASSLSGTGPNTEAFF
TRBJ2-7	NA	TRBV4-2	CASSQDLNDSYEQYF
TRBJ2-1	NA	TRBV11-2	CASSLGMGLAGDEQFF
TRBJ2-2	NA	TRBV7-8	CASSLISTGTTGELFF
TRBJ2-3	NA	TRBV12-5	CASGFSGADTQYF
TRBJ1-3	NA	TRBV7-9	CASSLVGAGTGNTIYF
TRBJ2-1	NA	TRBV28	CASSFGSTTYNEQFF
TRBJ1-4	NA	TRBV5-1	CASRGSQATNEKLFF
TRBJ1-5	NA	TRBV18	CASSPAGDRGNQPQHF
TRBJ2-5	NA	TRBV6-5	CASSYPGHQETQYF
TRBJ1-1	NA	TRBV7-9	CASSFRPEAFF
TRBJ2-7	NA	TRBV27	CASSYTREYVYEQYF
TRBJ1-2	NA	TRBV19	CASSTLQGISNYGYTF
TRBJ2-7	NA	TRBV5-8	CASSLATLASSYEQYF
TRBJ2-7	NA	TRBV2	CASSEGEIIYEQYF
TRBJ1-5	NA	TRBV5-4	CASSFWGQPQHF
TRBJ2-7	NA	TRBV5-1	CASSLTGGPVEQYF
TRBJ2-1	NA	TRBV4-1	CASSQEGDNEQFF
TRBJ2-2	NA	TRBV2	CASSVPRGAYYTGELFF
TRBJ1-1	NA	TRBV6-5	CASTGQGARTEAFF
TRBJ1-2	NA	TRBV5-4	CASSLQGDYGYTF
TRBJ2-2	once	TRBV2	CASTVGVWAGGAGELFF
TRBJ2-3	NA	TRBV6-4	CASSDGSSASTDTQYF
TRBJ2-7	NA	TRBV5-4	CASTSPSSGREGSYEQYF
TRBJ2-3	NA	TRBV10-3	CAISERGSSITDTQYF
TRBJ2-1	once	TRBV7-6	CASSRTGQLNEQFF
TRBJ1-1	NA	TRBV18	CASSLAGANTEAFF
TRBJ1-2	NA	TRBV29-1	CSVLDSNYGYTF